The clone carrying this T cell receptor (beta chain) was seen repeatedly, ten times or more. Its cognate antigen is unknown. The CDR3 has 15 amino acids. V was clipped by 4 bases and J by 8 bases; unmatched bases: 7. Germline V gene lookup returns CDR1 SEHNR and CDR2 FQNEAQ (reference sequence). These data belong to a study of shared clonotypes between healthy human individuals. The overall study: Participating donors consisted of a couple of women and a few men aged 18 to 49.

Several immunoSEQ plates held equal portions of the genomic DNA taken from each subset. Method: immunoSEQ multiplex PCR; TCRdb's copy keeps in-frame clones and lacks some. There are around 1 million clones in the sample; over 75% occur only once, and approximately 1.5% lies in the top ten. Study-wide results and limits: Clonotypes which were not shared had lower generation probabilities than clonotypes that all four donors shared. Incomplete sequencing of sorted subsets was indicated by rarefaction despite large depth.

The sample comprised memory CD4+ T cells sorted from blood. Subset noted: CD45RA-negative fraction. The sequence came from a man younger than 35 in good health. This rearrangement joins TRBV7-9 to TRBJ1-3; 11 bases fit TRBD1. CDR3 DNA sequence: TGTGCCAGCAGCTACACCGGGACAGGGGGGGACACCATATATTTT. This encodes CASSYTGTGGDTIYF.